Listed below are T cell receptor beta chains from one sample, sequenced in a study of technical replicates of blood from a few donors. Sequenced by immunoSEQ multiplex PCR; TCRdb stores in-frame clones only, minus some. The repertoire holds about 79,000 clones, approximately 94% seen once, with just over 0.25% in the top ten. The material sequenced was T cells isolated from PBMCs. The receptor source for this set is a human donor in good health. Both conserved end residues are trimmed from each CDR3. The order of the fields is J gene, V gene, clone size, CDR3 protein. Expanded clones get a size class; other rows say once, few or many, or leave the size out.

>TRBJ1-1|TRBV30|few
AWSLTVGTEAF
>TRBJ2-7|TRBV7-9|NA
ASSSPPGQGVYEQY
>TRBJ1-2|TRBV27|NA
ASSLGADAGGNYGYT
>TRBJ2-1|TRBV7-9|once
ASSPYSGVYNEQF
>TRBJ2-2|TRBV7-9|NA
ASSPGQGRGTGELF
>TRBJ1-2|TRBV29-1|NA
SVEETDEAYGYT
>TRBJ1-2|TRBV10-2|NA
ASSESSRSGIYGYT
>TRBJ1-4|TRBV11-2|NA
ASNLGGTNEKLF
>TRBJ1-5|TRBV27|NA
ASSSLNQPQH
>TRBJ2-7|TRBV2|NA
ASSEDISYEQY
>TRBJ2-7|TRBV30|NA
AWSPGYEQY
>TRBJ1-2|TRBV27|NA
ASRPDRVGGYT
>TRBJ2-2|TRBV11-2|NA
ASSLVVTGNTGELF
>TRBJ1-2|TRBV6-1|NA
ASSEGTGPNYGYT
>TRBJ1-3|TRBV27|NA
ASSLRVGPVYTIY
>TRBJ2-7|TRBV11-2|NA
ASSLLAGLNEQY
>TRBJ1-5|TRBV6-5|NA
ASAAGLNQPQH
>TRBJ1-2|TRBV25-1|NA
ASSEFEGVGYGYT
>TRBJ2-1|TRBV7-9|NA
ASRPTSGRAGDEQF
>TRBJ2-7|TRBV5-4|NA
ASSYRLAGNYEQY
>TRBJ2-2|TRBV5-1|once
ASSGWQVNTGELF
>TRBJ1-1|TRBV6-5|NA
ASSPPGSRNTEAF
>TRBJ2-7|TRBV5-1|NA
ASSLALAAYEQY
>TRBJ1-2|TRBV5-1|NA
ASSLLPVYGYT
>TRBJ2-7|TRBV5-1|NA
ASSLGDTGSYEQY
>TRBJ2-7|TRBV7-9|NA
ASSLAMDRAYEQY
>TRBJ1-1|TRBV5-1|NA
ASSAKGPGLNTEAF